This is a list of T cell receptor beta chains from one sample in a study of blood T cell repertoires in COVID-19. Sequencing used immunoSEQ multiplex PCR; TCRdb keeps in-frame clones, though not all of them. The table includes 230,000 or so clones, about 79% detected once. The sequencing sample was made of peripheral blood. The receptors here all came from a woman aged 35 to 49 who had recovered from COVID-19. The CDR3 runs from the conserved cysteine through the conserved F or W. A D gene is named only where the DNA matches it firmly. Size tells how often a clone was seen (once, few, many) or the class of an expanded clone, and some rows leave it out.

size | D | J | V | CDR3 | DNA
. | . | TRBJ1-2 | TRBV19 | CASSIGYSYGYTF | TGTGCCAGTAGTATAGGGTACAGCTATGGCTACACCTTC
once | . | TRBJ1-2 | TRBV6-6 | CASSVEGDGYTF | TGTGCCAGCAGTGTCGAGGGGGATGGCTACACCTTC
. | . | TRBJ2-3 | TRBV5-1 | CASSPNFDSPDTQYF | TGCGCCAGCAGCCCCAACTTCGACAGTCCCGATACGCAGTATTTT
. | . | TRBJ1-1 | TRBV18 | CASSPRRDWNTEAFF | TGTGCCAGCTCACCGCGACGGGACTGGAACACTGAAGCTTTCTTT
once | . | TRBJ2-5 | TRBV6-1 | CASSESLAGWETQYF | TGTGCCAGCAGTGAAAGTCTGGCAGGATGGGAGACCCAGTACTTC
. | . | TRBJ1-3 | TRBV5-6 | CASRGVDSISGNTIYF | TGTGCCAGCAGGGGGGTGGACAGCATCTCTGGAAACACCATATATTTT
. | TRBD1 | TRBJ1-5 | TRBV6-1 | CASSGPGTDSNQPQHF | TGTGCCAGCAGTGGGCCTGGGACAGATAGCAATCAGCCCCAGCATTTT
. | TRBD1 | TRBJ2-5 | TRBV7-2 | CASSLLGQGAETQYF | TGTGCCAGCAGCTTACTAGGACAGGGGGCGGAGACCCAGTACTTC
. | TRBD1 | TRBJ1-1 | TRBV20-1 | CSASERPGQGSTEAFF | TGCAGTGCTAGTGAAAGACCGGGACAGGGTTCCACTGAAGCTTTCTTT
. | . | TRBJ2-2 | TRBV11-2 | CASSLKGGAGDTGELFF | TGTGCCAGCAGCTTAAAAGGGGGGGCCGGGGACACCGGGGAGCTGTTTTTT
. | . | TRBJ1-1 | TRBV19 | CASSIATVMNTEAFF | TGTGCCAGTAGTATCGCGACAGTGATGAACACTGAAGCTTTCTTT
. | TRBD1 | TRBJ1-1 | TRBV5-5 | CASSFLPGTGGTEAFF | TGTGCCAGCAGCTTCCTTCCTGGGACAGGGGGCACTGAAGCTTTCTTT
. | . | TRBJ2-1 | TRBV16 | CASSQSRSNEQFF | TGTGCCAGCAGCCAATCCAGGTCCAATGAGCAGTTCTTC
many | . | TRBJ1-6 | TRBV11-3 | CASKGRPGTNNSPLHF | TGTGCCAGCAAGGGAAGGCCGGGGACAAATAATTCACCCCTCCACTTT
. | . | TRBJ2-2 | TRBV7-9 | CASSRIRGTGELFF | TGTGCCAGCAGCCGTATCAGGGGTACCGGGGAGCTGTTTTTT
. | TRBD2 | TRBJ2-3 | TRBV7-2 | CASSLEIAGGDTQYF | TGTGCCAGCAGCTTAGAAATAGCGGGTGGAGATACGCAGTATTTT
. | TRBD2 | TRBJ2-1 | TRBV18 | CASSPSGGAIHNEQFF | TGTGCCAGCTCACCTAGCGGGGGGGCGATCCACAATGAGCAGTTCTTC
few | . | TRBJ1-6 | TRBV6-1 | CASSEERNSPLHF | TGTGCCAGCAGTGAAGAGCGGAATTCACCCCTCCACTTT
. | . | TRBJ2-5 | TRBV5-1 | CASSFIRDQETQYF | TGCGCCAGCAGCTTTATCAGGGATCAAGAGACCCAGTACTTC
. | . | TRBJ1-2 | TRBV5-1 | CASSLARRTEEYGYTF | TGCGCCAGCAGCTTGGCAAGGCGAACAGAAGAGTATGGCTACACCTTC
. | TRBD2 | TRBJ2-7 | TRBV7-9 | CASSPILAGGEQYF | TGTGCCAGCAGCCCTATTCTGGCGGGGGGAGAGCAGTACTTC
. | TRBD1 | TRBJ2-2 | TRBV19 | CASSPNPGTGDPGELFF | TGTGCCAGTAGTCCAAACCCCGGGACAGGGGACCCCGGGGAGCTGTTTTTT
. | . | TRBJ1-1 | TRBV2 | CESSEGQVTEAFF | TGTGAGTCGTCGGAGGGGCAGGTCACTGAAGCTTTCTTT
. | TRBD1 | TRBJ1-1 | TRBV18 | CASSPRGQGGTEAFF | TGTGCCAGCTCACCACGGGGACAGGGGGGGACTGAAGCTTTCTTT
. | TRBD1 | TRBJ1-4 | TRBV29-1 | CSVEVQGDEKLFF | TGCAGCGTTGAGGTGCAGGGGGATGAAAAACTGTTTTTT
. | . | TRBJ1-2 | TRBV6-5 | CASSKAAANYGYTF | TGTGCCAGCAGTAAGGCCGCGGCTAACTATGGCTACACCTTC
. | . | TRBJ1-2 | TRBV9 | CASSVDHPSLGYTF | TGTGCCAGCAGCGTAGATCATCCTAGTCTAGGCTACACCTTC
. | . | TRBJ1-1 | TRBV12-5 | CASGRGNTEAFF | TGTGCTAGTGGGCGGGGGAACACTGAAGCTTTCTTT
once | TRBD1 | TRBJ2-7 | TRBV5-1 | CASSTGQGSYEQYF | TGCGCCAGCAGCACCGGACAGGGTTCCTACGAGCAGTACTTC
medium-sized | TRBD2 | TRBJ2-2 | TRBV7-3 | CASSHSGGTPGELFF | TGTGCCAGCAGCCATAGCGGGGGGACTCCCGGGGAGCTGTTTTTT
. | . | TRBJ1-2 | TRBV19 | CASSTGRGNYGYTF | TGTGCCAGTTCAACCGGGAGGGGTAACTATGGCTACACCTTC
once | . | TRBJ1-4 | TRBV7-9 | CASSLDGGTNEKLFF | TGTGCCAGCAGCTTAGACGGGGGAACTAATGAAAAACTGTTTTTT
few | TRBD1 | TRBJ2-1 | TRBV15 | CATSRDGQAYNEQFF | TGTGCCACCAGCAGAGATGGACAGGCCTACAATGAGCAGTTCTTC
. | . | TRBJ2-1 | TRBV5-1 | CASSPQRSPPEQFF | TGCGCCAGCAGCCCCCAGCGGAGCCCGCCCGAGCAGTTCTTC
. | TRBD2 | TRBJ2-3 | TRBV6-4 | CASSVRGGETDTQYF | TGTGCCAGCAGTGTACGTGGGGGGGAAACAGATACGCAGTATTTT